This TCR beta chain was recovered during a study of T cells in Graves' hyperthyroidism and ophthalmopathy. From RNA transcripts, TCR beta CDR3 regions were amplified. Initially, a first-round RT-PCR of the TCR CDR3 employed the HTBI primer set. TCRdb reprocessed the multiplex PCR reads via MiXCR and lists one record per CDR3 protein. This sample carries roughly 180,000 distinct CDR3 sequences, about a sixth of them seen once, and the ten largest clones take 25% to 35%. Broader study findings: Within blood appeared most thyroid clonotypes that had expanded above 0.001.

Stability of Graves' hyperthyroidism was defined as absent ophthalmopathy progression within 18 months. Exclusion of patients followed from uncontrolled infection, other autoimmune disease, pregnancy or lactation. PBMCs came from about 10 ml fresh peripheral blood. Germline loops: CDR1 MRHNA, CDR2 SNTAGT. CDR3 length: 15 residues. V was pared by 0 bases and J by 3 bases, with 0 bases of the junction left unmatched. The table lists this clonotype with many counts. Its antigen is unknown. The sequence was obtained from a woman between 45 and 60 years old with Graves' hyperthyroidism. The sample taken for sequencing was blood. The V and J genes are TRBV6-4 and TRBJ2-2; 8 positions agree with TRBD1. This CDR3 is CASSDSTGDTGELFF. The CDR3 DNA sequence: TGTGCCAGCAGTGACTCGACAGGGGACACCGGGGAGCTGTTTTTT.